This TCR beta chain was identified during a study of shared clonotypes between healthy human individuals. Study-level results: Blood alone was sampled, and tissue repertoires likely differ.

The study used approximately 92 million PBMCs per unsorted sample for genomic DNA. Germline CDR1 MDHEN, CDR2 SYDVKM. Trimming took 0 bases from V and 9 from J; bases not matched to a gene: 9. This CDR3 is 17 amino acids long. This clone has a count of ten or more. The antigen is undetermined. In the same sample, other DNA sequences code for this CDR3. Every subset's genomic DNA went evenly onto several immunoSEQ plates. Measured with immunoSEQ multiplex PCR; TCRdb has only the in-frame clones, and not every one. The sample yields over 400,000 clones, more than 65% seen once. The receptor comes from a woman between 40 and 55 years old in good health. Some clones in this sample may be carry-over from other donors' samples. The chain combines TRBV28 with TRBJ2-1; TRBD2 matches 12 bases. The sequenced sample consisted of PBMCs. CDR3 region: CASSLWSLAGGPGEQFF. The CDR3 DNA follows: TGTGCCAGCAGTTTATGGTCTCTAGCGGGAGGGCCGGGTGAGCAGTTCTTC.